The 10 T cell receptor beta chains in this list originate from one sample, sequenced in a study of cytomegalovirus exposure and HLA in healthy donors. Here immunoSEQ multiplex PCR was the method, and the copy in TCRdb shows in-frame clones only, minus some. The repertoire includes roughly 260,000 clones, roughly 90% of them detected once, and about 0.36% sits in the top ten. Sequencing was done on a sample of PBMCs. The receptors shown here come from a woman under 30 in good health and CMV-seronegative.

V usage is TRBV4-3 and J usage is TRBJ2-7, with 8 bases identical to TRBD2. Unmatched junction bases numbered 5, after V lost 1 base and J lost 3 bases. The CDR3 loop spans 15 amino acids. CDR1 and CDR2 from the germline V gene are LGHNA and YSLEER. The CDR3 region is CASSQVGGALYEQYF. CDR3 nucleotide sequence: TGCGCCAGCAGCCAAGTCGGGGGGGCCCTCTACGAGCAGTACTTC.

This chain links TRBV7-8 with TRBJ2-4, with D uncertain. The CDR3 runs to 14 residues. Trimming removed 3 bases from V and 9 bases from J, with 15 bases in between. Germline CDR1 and CDR2: SGHVS and FQNEAQ. CDR3 region: CASSFTAPAGIQYF. CDR3 nucleotide sequence: TGTGCCAGCAGCTTTACCGCTCCCGCCGGCATTCAGTACTTC.

This clone came up once. V gene TRBV7-9 combines with J gene TRBJ2-5; 8 bases line up with TRBD1. The CDR3 extends over 16 amino acids. Trimming cost V 1 base and J 2 bases; bases outside gene matches: 6. The V gene's germline CDR1 is SEHNR and CDR2 FQNEAQ (reference sequence). In DNA, the CDR3 is TGTGCCAGCAGCTTAGTCGGACAGGGTGCGCAAGAGACCCAGTACTTC. Translating gives CASSLVGQGAQETQYF.

The V gene is TRBV6-1, the J gene TRBJ1-5; D is possibly TRBD1 (5 bases). The germline V gene encodes CDR1 MNHNS and CDR2 SASEGT. V shed 4 bases and J shed 2 bases, with 12 bases lying between them. The CDR3 runs 15 residues. DNA of the CDR3: TGTGCCAGCAGTGTGGAGGGGACCGGCAATCAGCCCCAGCATTTT. It yields the protein CASSVEGTGNQPQHF.

The chain carries TRBV28 and TRBJ2-7; 7 bases align to TRBD1. J gave up 3 bases and V 2 bases, and 1 base lay outside the gene matches. Germline-derived CDR1 and CDR2 are MDHEN and SYDVKM. CDR3 length: 13 amino acids. The CDR3 sequence is CASSLQGVYEQYF. CDR3 nucleotide sequence: TGTGCCAGCAGTTTACAGGGGGTCTACGAGCAGTACTTC.

The chain combines TRBV29-1 with TRBJ1-5; 7 bases match TRBD1. The CDR3 runs 14 residues. Germline values: CDR1 SQVTM, CDR2 ANQGSEA. J lost 4 bases, V lost 4 bases, and 7 bases had no gene match. This CDR3 reads CSVAQGQGNQPQHF. The CDR3 DNA is TGCAGCGTTGCACAGGGGCAAGGGAATCAGCCCCAGCATTTT.

This clone showed up just once. The chain combines TRBV4-3 with TRBJ2-1; possible D gene TRBD2, 5 bases. This CDR3 comprises 15 residues. Germline V lookup: CDR1 LGHNA, CDR2 YSLEER. V gave up 1 base and J gave up 7 bases, with 14 bases separating them. DNA for the CDR3: TGCGCCAGCAGCCAAGCGCGGGTATCTCGGAATGAGCAGTTCTTC. Protein product: CASSQARVSRNEQFF.

The rearrangement joins TRBV6-6 to TRBJ2-1; D possibly corresponds to TRBD2 (5 bases). CDR3 length: 16 residues. Trimming cost V 2 bases and J 0 bases, with 11 bases left between them. Germline assignment: CDR1 MNHNY and CDR2 SVGAGI (reference sequence). The DNA of the CDR3 is TGTGCCAGCAGTTACGAGGGAGCGAGCTCCTACAATGAGCAGTTCTTC. It translates to CASSYEGASSYNEQFF.

As concerns this clone: In the same sample, other DNA sequences code for this CDR3. V and J are TRBV29-1 and TRBJ1-1; D ambiguous. Germline V gene sequence: CDR1 SQVTM, CDR2 ANQGSEA. Trimming took 4 bases from V and 1 from J, leaving 4 bases between them. The CDR3 covers 11 residues. Written as DNA, the CDR3 is TGCAGCGTTGCTCGGAACACTGAAGCTTTCTTT. This encodes CSVARNTEAFF.

This clone was seen once. J is TRBJ2-2 and V is TRBV5-4; 7 positions match TRBD1. Unmatched junction bases numbered 0, after V lost 3 bases and J lost 1 base. Germline CDR1 and CDR2: SGHNT and YYREEE (reference sequence). The CDR3 is made up of 14 amino acids. CDR3: CASSWTGNTGELFF. The DNA for the CDR3 is TGTGCCAGCAGCTGGACAGGGAACACCGGGGAGCTGTTTTTT.